Each of the 26 T cell receptor beta chains below was sequenced from the same sample in a study of regulatory T cells in long-lasting Graves disease. Noted time point: newly diagnosed GD, antithyroid drugs for less than 3 months. Preparation of the TCR library used RNA extracted from PBMCs. Relying on iRepertoire HTBI primers and Arm-PCR of CDR3 regions, the team built TCR beta libraries. TCRdb re-analysed the multiplex PCR reads in MiXCR, keeping a single row per CDR3 protein. In the table there are around 250,000 distinct CDR3 sequences, 20% of which are singletons. The input for sequencing was peripheral blood mononuclear cells (PBMCs), taken at new diagnosis, from a patient treated with antithyroid drugs. Receptor source: a female donor with Graves disease.

As concerns this clonotype: This likely stems from a read error, as it lies one base from a far larger clone. The V call is TRBV12-3 or TRBV12-4, the J call TRBJ1-5; no firm D call. The V end was cut by 5 bases, the J end by 1 base, with 18 bases between. The CDR3 totals 17 residues. In DNA form, the CDR3 reads TGTGCCAGCAGTGGACTCGGGGTGTGGGCAAGCAATCAGCCCCAGCATTTT. It translates to CASSGLGVWASNQPQHF.

This clonotype was observed at least ten times. The CDR3 DNA is TGTGCCACCAGTGGGGCAGGGAAAGATACGCAGTATTTT. This codes for CATSGAGKDTQYF. The chain is built from TRBV24-1 and TRBJ2-3, with TRBD1 as a possible D gene (5 bases). The germline V gene has CDR1 KGHDR and CDR2 SFDVKD. V was cut by 5 bases and J by 5 bases, with 10 bases left in between. The CDR3 sequence is 13 residues long.

The J gene is TRBJ2-7, the V gene TRBV20-1; D uncertain. Trimming took 0 bases from V and 4 from J, leaving 10 bases between them. The CDR3 has 13 amino acids. Looked up from germline, CDR1 is DFQATT and CDR2 is SNEGSKA (reference sequence). CDR3 amino acids: CSARDRNSYEQYF. For the CDR3, the DNA is TGCAGTGCTAGAGATCGAAACAGTTACGAGCAGTACTTC.

This clonotype occurred many times. The genes are TRBV7-2 and TRBJ2-7; TRBD1 is a possible D gene (6 bases). The ends were cut back, 0 bases at V and 6 bases at J, with 12 bases in the middle. The CDR3 loop spans 14 amino acids. Germline assignment: CDR1 SGHTA and CDR2 FQGNSA. The CDR3 is CASSLARWGPEQYF. The CDR3 coding sequence is TGTGCCAGCAGCTTAGCTAGGTGGGGGCCCGAGCAGTACTTC.

About this clonotype: A much larger clone differs from this one at a single base, so this may be a read error. The gene calls are TRBV4-1 and TRBJ2-5; TRBD1 might be the D (6 bases). The germline V gene encodes CDR1 MGHRA and CDR2 YSYEKL. V lost 2 bases and J 4 bases, leaving 17 bases between the germline ends. CDR3 length: 16 residues. The CDR3, as DNA: TGCGCCAGCAGCCAACAACCAATACAGGGCCGAGAGACCCAGTACTTC. Translating it yields CASSQQPIQGRETQYF.

Comments on this clonotype: With a far larger clone one base away, a read error is the likely cause. V usage is TRBV7-9 and J usage is TRBJ2-7, with TRBD2 matching 14 bases. The V gene's germline CDR1 is SEHNR and CDR2 FQNEAQ (reference sequence). This CDR3 has 16 amino acids. In DNA form, the CDR3 reads TGTACCAGCAGCACAGGGACTAGCGGGAGCTCCTACGAGCAGTACTTC. Residues: CTSSTGTSGSSYEQYF.

This clonotype was picked up many times. The J gene is TRBJ2-1, the V gene TRBV7-9, with a weak D call TRBD2 (7 bases). The V and J ends lost 5 bases and 1 base respectively, with 18 bases between them. Germline V CDR1 and CDR2: SEHNR, FQNEAQ (reference sequence). The CDR3 is 17 residues long. The CDR3 DNA sequence: TGTGCCAGCAGCGGGCGGTGGGGGGGCCCTTCCTACAATGAGCAGTTCTTC. This gives the protein CASSGRWGGPSYNEQFF.

Only a few counts were recorded for this clonotype. The DNA of the CDR3 is TGTGCCAGCAACTCCCGCCCAACTAATGAAAAACTGTTTTTT. Residues: CASNSRPTNEKLFF. The chain uses TRBV5-6 and TRBJ1-4; D not resolved. The V and J ends lost 6 bases and 0 bases respectively, with 9 bases between them. CDR1 is SGHDT and CDR2 is YYEEEE in the germline V gene. The CDR3 extends over 14 amino acids.

The rearrangement joins TRBV24-1 to TRBJ1-2, with D unresolved. CDR3 length: 14 amino acids. Germline assignment: CDR1 KGHDR and CDR2 SFDVKD. Trimming took 3 bases from V and 0 from J, leaving 7 bases between them. CDR3 sequence: CATSDGTSNYGYTF. CDR3 nucleotides: TGTGCCACCAGTGATGGCACGTCTAACTATGGCTACACCTTC.

In this sample, this clonotype turned up many times. The rearrangement uses TRBV7-9 and TRBJ1-1; no definite D call. V shed 6 bases and J shed 1 base, with 9 bases lying between them. Germline V gene lookup returns CDR1 SEHNR and CDR2 FQNEAQ (reference sequence). This CDR3 spans 13 amino acids. The DNA for the CDR3 is TGTGCCAGCAGTCAGGCGGGGAACACTGAAGCTTTCTTT. This gives the protein CASSQAGNTEAFF.

This clonotype has a count of ten or more. This rearrangement joins TRBV20-1 to TRBJ1-1; D perhaps matches TRBD1 (6 bases). The germline CDR1 and CDR2 sequences are DFQATT and SNEGSKA (reference sequence). Between the trimmed V and J ends, which lost 4 bases and 4 bases, there was a span of 10 bases. The length of the CDR3 is 12 residues. CDR3 DNA: TGCAGTGCTACCCCAGGGGCCACTGAAGCTTTCTTT. Translation gives CSATPGATEAFF.

V is TRBV10-2 and J is TRBJ2-7, with TRBD1 identical over 8 bases. Trimming took 9 bases from V and 2 from J; bases not matched to a gene: 6. Germline-derived CDR1 and CDR2 are WSHSY and SAAADI. This CDR3 has 13 amino acids. CDR3 in amino acids: CASNRGDTYEQYF. For the CDR3, the DNA is TGCGCCAGTAACAGGGGGGACACCTACGAGCAGTACTTC.

Note on this clonotype: This may be a read error, as it is one base from a much larger clone. The chain has TRBV28 and TRBJ1-6; 9 positions match TRBD1. CDR1 is MDHEN, CDR2 SYDVKM, per germline. After removal of 6 bases from V and 9 bases from J, the junction contained 6 bases not matched to a gene. The CDR3 runs to 14 residues. CDR3 in amino acids: CASSPGTGSSPLHF. The CDR3 bases are TGTGCCAGCAGCCCCGGGACAGGGAGTTCACCCCTCCACTTT.

In this sample, this clonotype turned up many times. This sequence joins TRBV9 and TRBJ2-5; D possibly corresponds to TRBD1 (6 bases). Trimming removed 3 bases from V and 5 bases from J, with 14 bases in between. Germline assignment: CDR1 SGDLS and CDR2 YYNGEE. This CDR3 comprises 14 residues. In DNA, the CDR3 is TGTGCCAGCAGCGAGAGCACAGGGAAGGAGACCCAGTACTTC. It encodes CASSESTGKETQYF.

Many counts were recorded for this clonotype. This chain uses TRBV6-2 or TRBV6-3 with TRBJ1-2, with D hard to call. The V gene's germline CDR1 is MNHEY and CDR2 SVGEGT. V gave up 5 bases and J gave up 1 base, with 14 bases separating them. The length of the CDR3 is 15 residues. The CDR3 DNA is TGTGCCAGCAGTGGGTCGGGGTCCGTTAACTATGGCTACACCTTC. This sequence encodes CASSGSGSVNYGYTF.

Of note for this clonotype: A read error is the likely source, as a far larger clone sits one nucleotide away. This sequence joins TRBV4-1 and TRBJ2-1, with 13 bases fitting TRBD2. The J call may be faulty, since TRBJ2-5 better matches the DNA end. The CDR3 extends over 16 amino acids. The germline CDR1 and CDR2 sequences are MGHRA and YSYEKL. For the CDR3, the DNA is TGCGCCAGCAGCCCATCGACTAGCGGGGGGCCAGAGACCCAGTACTTC. It translates to CASSPSTSGGPETQYF.

This clonotype was seen at least ten times. The chain has TRBV6-1 and TRBJ1-4; a possible D gene is TRBD1 (6 bases). V shed 7 bases and J shed 5 bases, with 14 bases lying between them. Germline V gives CDR1 MNHNS, CDR2 SASEGT. The CDR3 is 14 residues long. The CDR3 spells CASKLRDTNEKLFF. Written as DNA, the CDR3 is TGTGCCAGCAAGCTCCGGGACACAAATGAAAAACTGTTTTTT.

This clonotype was picked up many times. The V and J genes are TRBV10-2 and TRBJ2-2; 10 nucleotides match TRBD1. Trimming removed 8 bases from V and 4 bases from J; junction bases left unmatched: 4. Germline V gene lookup returns CDR1 WSHSY and CDR2 SAAADI. The CDR3 has 14 amino acids. CDR3 protein: CASHGTGVTGELFF. The CDR3, as DNA: TGCGCCAGCCATGGGACAGGGGTCACCGGGGAGCTGTTTTTT.

This clonotype was detected a few times. The V gene is TRBV28, the J gene TRBJ1-2; perhaps TRBD1 as D (5 bases). This CDR3 contains 15 residues. Between the trimmed V and J ends, which lost 6 bases and 4 bases, there was a span of 18 bases. Germline assignment: CDR1 MDHEN and CDR2 SYDVKM. This CDR3 reads CASSSARRTSYGYTF. In DNA form, the CDR3 reads TGTGCCAGCAGCTCGGCTCGTAGGACATCCTATGGCTACACCTTC.

V and J are TRBV7-9 and TRBJ2-1, with D tentatively TRBD2 (5 bases). Germline CDR1 is SEHNR and CDR2 is FQNEAQ (reference sequence). The CDR3 contains 14 residues. Trimming shortened V by 1 base and J by 8 bases, and 12 bases separated the two germline ends. The CDR3 reads CASSLEITRDEQFF. The CDR3 nucleotides read TGTGCCAGCAGCTTAGAGATTACGCGGGATGAGCAGTTCTTC.

Many counts were recorded for this clonotype. The chain couples TRBV6-5 to TRBJ2-3; TRBD2 agrees at 9 bases. Germline CDR1 is MNHEY and CDR2 is SVGAGI. J gave up 4 bases and V 2 bases, and 4 bases lay outside the gene matches. The CDR3 totals 15 residues. This CDR3 reads CASSYRGRAPDTQYF. For the CDR3, the DNA is TGTGCCAGCAGTTACCGCGGGAGGGCCCCAGATACGCAGTATTTT.

Note on this clonotype: The conserved phenylalanine or tryptophan is not found at the CDR3 terminus, so this likely reflects a read error. The CDR3 spells CASTQGDSPLHL. DNA for the CDR3: TGTGCCAGTACACAGGGAGATTCACCCCTCCACCTT. The rearrangement joins TRBV19 to TRBJ1-6; TRBD1 might be the D (6 bases). Per the germline V gene, CDR1 is LNHDA and CDR2 is SQIVND (reference sequence). V lost 7 bases and J lost 8, with 9 bases in between. CDR3 length: 12 residues.

This CDR3 reads CSAPRNENYGYTF. Written as DNA, the CDR3 is TGCAGTGCACCCCGGAATGAGAACTATGGCTACACCTTC. The chain links TRBV20-1 to TRBJ1-2, with no clear D. The CDR3 is made up of 13 amino acids. Germline CDR1 and CDR2: DFQATT and SNEGSKA (reference sequence). Trimming cost V 6 bases and J 2 bases, with 13 bases left between them.

The chain uses TRBV7-9 and TRBJ1-4; 9 bases match TRBD1. The V and J ends lost 3 bases and 6 bases, in that order; junction bases with no gene match: 5. The CDR3 is made up of 15 amino acids. Germline V CDR1 and CDR2: SEHNR, FQNEAQ (reference sequence). The CDR3 DNA follows: TGTGCCAGCAGCTTTCCGGGACAGGGTGATGAAAAACTGTTTTTT. It specifies CASSFPGQGDEKLFF.

This clonotype has ten or more counts. The rearrangement uses TRBV12-3 or TRBV12-4 and TRBJ2-3; D unclear. Trimming pared 3 bases from V and 0 bases from J, leaving 7 bases between. The CDR3 loop spans 14 amino acids. The CDR3 region is CASSLTLSTDTQYF. The DNA for the CDR3 is TGTGCCAGCAGTTTGACTTTGAGCACAGATACGCAGTATTTT.

This clonotype appeared many times. This chain connects TRBV6-1 to TRBJ1-6; no clear D. Germline assignment: CDR1 MNHNS and CDR2 SASEGT. The CDR3 extends over 13 amino acids. Trimming cost V 4 bases and J 7 bases, with 8 bases left between them. As DNA, the CDR3 is TGTGCCAGCAGTGTGTCGGGGAATTCACCCCTCCACTTT. Translation gives CASSVSGNSPLHF.